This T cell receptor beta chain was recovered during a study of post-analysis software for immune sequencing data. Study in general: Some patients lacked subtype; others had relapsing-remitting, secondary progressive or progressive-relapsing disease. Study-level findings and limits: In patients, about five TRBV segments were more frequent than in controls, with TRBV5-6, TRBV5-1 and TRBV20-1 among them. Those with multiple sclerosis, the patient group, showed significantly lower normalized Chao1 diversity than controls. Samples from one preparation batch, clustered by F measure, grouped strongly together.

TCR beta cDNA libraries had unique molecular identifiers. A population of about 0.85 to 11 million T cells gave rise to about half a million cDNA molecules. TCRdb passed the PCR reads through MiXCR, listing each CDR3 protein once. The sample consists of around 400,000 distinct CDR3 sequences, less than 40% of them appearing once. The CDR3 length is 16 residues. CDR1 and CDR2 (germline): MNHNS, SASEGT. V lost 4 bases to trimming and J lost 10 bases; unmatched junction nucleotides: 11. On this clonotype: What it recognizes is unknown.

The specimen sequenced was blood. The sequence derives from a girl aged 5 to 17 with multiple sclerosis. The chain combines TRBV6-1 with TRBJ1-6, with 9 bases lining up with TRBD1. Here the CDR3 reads CASSGPTGTGQSPLHF. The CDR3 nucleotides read TGTGCCAGCAGTGGACCGACCGGGACAGGGCAATCACCCCTCCACTTT.